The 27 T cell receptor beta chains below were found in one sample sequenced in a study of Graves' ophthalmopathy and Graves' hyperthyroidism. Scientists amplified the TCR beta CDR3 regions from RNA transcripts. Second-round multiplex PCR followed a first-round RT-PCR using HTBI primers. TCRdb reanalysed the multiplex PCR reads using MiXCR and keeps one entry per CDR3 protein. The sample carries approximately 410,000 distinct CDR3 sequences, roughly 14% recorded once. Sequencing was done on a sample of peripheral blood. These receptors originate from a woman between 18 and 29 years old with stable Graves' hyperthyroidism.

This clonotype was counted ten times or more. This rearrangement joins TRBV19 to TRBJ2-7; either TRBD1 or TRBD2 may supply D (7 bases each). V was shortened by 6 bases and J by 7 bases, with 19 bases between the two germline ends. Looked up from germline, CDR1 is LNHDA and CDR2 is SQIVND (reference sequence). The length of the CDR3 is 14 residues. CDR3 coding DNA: TGTGCCAGTAGCTCCCAGGGGGGGGATTGGGAGCAGTACTTC. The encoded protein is CASSSQGGDWEQYF.

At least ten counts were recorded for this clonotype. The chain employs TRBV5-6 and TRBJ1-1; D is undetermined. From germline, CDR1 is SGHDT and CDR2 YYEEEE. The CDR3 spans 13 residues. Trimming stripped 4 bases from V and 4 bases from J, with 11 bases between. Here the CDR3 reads CASSRPESTEAFF. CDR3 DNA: TGTGCCAGCAGCCGACCAGAGAGCACTGAAGCTTTCTTT.

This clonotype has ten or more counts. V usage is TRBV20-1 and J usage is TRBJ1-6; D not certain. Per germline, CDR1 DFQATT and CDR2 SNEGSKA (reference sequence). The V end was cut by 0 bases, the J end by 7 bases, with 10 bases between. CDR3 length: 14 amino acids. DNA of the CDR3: TGCAGTGCTAGAGAAGTCTCCGGGAATTCACCCCTCCACTTT. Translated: CSAREVSGNSPLHF.

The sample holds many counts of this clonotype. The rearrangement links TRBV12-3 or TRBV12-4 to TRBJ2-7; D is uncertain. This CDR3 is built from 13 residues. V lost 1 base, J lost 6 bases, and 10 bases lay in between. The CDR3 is CASSLEGSTEQYF. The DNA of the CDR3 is TGTGCCAGCAGTTTAGAGGGCTCTACCGAGCAGTACTTC.

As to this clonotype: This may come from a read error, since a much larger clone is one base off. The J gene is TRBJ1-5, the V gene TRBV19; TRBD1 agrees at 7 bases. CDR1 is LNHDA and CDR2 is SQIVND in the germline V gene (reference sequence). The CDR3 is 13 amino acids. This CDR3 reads CASTRDRNQPEHF. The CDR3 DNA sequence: TGTGCCTCCACACGGGACAGAAATCAGCCCGAGCATTTT.

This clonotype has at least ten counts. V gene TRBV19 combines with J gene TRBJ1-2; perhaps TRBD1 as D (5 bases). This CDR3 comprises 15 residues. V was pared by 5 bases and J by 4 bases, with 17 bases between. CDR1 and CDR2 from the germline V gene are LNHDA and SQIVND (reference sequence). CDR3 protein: CASSLYQGISYGYTF. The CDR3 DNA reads TGTGCCAGTAGTCTATACCAGGGAATCTCCTATGGCTACACCTTC.

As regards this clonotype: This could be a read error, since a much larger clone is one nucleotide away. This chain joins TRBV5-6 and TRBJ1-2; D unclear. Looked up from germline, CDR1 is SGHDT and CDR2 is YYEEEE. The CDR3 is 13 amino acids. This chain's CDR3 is CASSGANNHGYTF. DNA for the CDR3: TGTGCCAGCAGCGGCGCAAATAACCATGGCTACACCTTC.

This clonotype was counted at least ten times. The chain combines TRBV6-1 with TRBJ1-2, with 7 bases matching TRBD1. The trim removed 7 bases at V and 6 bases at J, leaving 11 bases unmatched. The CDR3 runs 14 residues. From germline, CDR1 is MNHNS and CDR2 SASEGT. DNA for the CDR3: TGTGCCAGCACCGCAAGTAGACAGGGTGATGGCTACACCTTC. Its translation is CASTASRQGDGYTF.

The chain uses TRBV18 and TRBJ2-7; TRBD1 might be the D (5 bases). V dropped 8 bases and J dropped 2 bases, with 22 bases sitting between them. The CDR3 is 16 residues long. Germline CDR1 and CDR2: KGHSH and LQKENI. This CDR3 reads CASAKGRQVPPYEQYF. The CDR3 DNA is TGTGCCAGCGCTAAGGGGCGGCAGGTACCCCCCTACGAGCAGTACTTC.

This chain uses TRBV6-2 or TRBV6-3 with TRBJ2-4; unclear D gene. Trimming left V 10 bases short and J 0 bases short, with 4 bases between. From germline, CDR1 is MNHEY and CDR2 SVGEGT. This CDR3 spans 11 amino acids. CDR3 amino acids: CATLAKNIQYF. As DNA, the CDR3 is TGTGCCACACTAGCCAAAAACATTCAGTACTTC.

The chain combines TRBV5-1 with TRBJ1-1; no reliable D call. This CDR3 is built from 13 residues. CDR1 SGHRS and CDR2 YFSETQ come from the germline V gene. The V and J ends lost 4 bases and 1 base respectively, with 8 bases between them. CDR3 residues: CASSTTTNTEAFF. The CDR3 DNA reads TGCGCCAGCAGCACTACAACGAACACTGAAGCTTTCTTT.

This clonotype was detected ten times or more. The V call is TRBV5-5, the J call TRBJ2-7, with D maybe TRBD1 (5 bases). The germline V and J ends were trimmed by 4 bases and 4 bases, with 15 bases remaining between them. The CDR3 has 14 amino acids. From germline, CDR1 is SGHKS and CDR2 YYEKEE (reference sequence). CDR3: CASSRALTDYEQYF. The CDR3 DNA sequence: TGTGCCAGCAGCCGCGCACTGACAGATTACGAGCAGTACTTC.

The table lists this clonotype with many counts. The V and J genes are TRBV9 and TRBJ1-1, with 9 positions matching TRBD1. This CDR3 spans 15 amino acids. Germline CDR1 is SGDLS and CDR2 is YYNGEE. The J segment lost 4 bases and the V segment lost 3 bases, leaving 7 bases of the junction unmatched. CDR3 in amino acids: CASSATGTGPTEAFF. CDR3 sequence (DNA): TGTGCCAGCAGCGCTACCGGGACAGGGCCCACTGAAGCTTTCTTT.

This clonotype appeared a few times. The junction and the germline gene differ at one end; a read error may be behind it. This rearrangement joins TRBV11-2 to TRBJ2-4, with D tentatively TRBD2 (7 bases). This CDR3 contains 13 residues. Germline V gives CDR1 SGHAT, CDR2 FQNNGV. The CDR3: CASSFLGRDIKYF. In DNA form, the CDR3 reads TGTGCCAGCAGCTTCCTAGGGAGGGACATTAAGTACTTC. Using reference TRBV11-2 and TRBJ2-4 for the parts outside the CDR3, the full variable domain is EAGVAQSPRYKIIEKRQSVAFWCNPISGHATLYWYQQILGQGPKLLIQFQNNGVVDDSQLPKDRFSAERLKGVDSTLKIQPAKLEDSAVYLCASSFLGRDIKYFGAGTRLSVL.

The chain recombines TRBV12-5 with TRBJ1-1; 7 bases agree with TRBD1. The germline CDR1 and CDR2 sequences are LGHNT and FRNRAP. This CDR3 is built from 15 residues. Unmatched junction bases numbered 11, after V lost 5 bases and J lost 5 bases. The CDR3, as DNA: TGTGCTAGTGGTCAACGGAGGGGGCTTGGGACTGAAGCTTTCTTT. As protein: CASGQRRGLGTEAFF. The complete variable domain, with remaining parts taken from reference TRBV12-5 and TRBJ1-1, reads DARVTQTPRHKVTEMGQEVTMRCQPILGHNTVFWYRQTMMQGLELLAYFRNRAPLDDSGMPKDRFSAEMPDATLATLKIQPSEPRDSAVYFCASGQRRGLGTEAFFGQGTRLTVV.

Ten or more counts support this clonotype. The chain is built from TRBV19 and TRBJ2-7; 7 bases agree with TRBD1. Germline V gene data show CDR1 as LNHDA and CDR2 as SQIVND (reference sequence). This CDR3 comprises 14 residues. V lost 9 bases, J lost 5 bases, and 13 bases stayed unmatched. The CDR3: CASRPTGVYDEQYF. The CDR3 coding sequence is TGTGCCAGCCGGCCCACAGGGGTATACGACGAGCAGTACTTC.

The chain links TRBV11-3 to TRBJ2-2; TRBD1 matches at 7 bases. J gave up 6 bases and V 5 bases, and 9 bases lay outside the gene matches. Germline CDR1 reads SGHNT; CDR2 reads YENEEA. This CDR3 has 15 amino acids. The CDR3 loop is CASSRRQGRAGELFF. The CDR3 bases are TGTGCCAGCAGCCGCCGACAGGGTCGGGCCGGGGAGCTGTTTTTT.

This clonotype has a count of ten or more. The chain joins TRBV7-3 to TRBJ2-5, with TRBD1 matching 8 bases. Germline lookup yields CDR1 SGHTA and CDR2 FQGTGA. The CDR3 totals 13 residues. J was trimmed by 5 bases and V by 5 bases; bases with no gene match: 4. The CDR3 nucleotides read TGTGCCAGCAGCGCCACAGGGGGGGAGACCCAGTACTTC. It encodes CASSATGGETQYF.

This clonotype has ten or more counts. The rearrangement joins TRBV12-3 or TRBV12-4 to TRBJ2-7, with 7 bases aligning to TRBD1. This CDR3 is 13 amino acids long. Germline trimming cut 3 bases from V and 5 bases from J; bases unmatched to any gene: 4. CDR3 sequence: CASSFPTGDEQYF. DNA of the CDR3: TGTGCCAGCAGTTTTCCCACAGGGGACGAGCAGTACTTC.

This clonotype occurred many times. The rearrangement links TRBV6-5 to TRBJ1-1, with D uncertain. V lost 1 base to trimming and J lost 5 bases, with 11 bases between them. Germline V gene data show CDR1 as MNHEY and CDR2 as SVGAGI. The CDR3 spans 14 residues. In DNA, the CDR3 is TGTGCCAGCAGTTACTTGGGTGAGCGGACTGAAGCTTTCTTT. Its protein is CASSYLGERTEAFF.

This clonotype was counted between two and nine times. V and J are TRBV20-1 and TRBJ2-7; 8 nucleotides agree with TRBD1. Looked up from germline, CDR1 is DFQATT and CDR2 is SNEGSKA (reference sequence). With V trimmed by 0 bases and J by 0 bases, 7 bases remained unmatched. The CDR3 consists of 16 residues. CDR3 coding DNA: TGCAGTGCTAGAGATGTAGGACAGGGTCCCTCCTACGAGCAGTACTTC. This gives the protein CSARDVGQGPSYEQYF.

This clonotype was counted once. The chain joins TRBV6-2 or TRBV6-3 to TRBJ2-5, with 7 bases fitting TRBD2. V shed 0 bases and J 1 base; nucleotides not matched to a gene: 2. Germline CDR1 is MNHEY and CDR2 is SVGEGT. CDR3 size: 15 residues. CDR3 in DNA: TGTGCCAGCAGTTACTCGGCGGGAGTCCAAGAGACCCAGTACTTC. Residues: CASSYSAGVQETQYF.

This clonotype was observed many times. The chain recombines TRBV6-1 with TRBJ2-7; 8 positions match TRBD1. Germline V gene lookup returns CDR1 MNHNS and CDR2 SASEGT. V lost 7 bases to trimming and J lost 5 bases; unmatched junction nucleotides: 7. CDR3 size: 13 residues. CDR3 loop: CASTRDRQDEQYF. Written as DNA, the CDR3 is TGTGCCAGCACCCGGGACAGGCAGGACGAGCAGTACTTC.

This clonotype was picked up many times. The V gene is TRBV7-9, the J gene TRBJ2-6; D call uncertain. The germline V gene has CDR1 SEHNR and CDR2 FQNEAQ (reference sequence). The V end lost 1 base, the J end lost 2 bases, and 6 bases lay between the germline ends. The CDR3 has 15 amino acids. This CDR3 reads CASSLVGAGANVLTF. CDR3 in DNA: TGTGCCAGCAGCTTAGTTGGAGCTGGGGCCAACGTCCTGACTTTC.

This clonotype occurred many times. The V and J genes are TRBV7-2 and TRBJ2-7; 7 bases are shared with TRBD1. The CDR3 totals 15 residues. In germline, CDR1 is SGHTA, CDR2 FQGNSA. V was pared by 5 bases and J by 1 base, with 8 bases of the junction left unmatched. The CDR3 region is CASSPGQLNSYEQYF. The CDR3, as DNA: TGTGCCAGCAGCCCGGGACAGCTGAATTCCTACGAGCAGTACTTC.

The CDR3 region has the DNA TGCAGTGCTAGAGACATAGCGGGGGGAATTGGGACCCAGTACTTC. It yields the protein CSARDIAGGIGTQYF. The rearrangement joins TRBV20-1 to TRBJ2-5; 10 nucleotides line up with TRBD2. The CDR3 sequence is 15 residues long. V lost 0 bases and J lost 7; bases outside the gene matches: 8. The germline CDR1 and CDR2 sequences are DFQATT and SNEGSKA (reference sequence).

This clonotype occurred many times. CDR3 DNA sequence: TGTGCCACCAGTGATACGAGGATGGACAGGGGGTCGCGCGAGACCCAGTACTTC. Translation: CATSDTRMDRGSRETQYF. The chain is built from TRBV24-1 and TRBJ2-5, with 10 bases that match TRBD1. This CDR3 is built from 18 residues. Germline CDR1 KGHDR, CDR2 SFDVKD. With V trimmed by 3 bases and J by 5 bases, 14 bases remained unmatched.